Here is one T cell receptor (beta chain) with its context. The antigen is unknown. The CDR3 length is 16 residues. The germline V and J ends were trimmed by 7 bases and 3 bases, with 21 bases remaining between them. Germline values: CDR1 LGHNT, CDR2 FRNRAP. This entry belongs to a study of cytomegalovirus exposure and HLA in healthy donors. Whole-study findings and limits: TCR beta chains numbering about 160 were designated cytomegalovirus-associated. CMV antigen specificity was confirmed in vitro for a few CMV-associated chains. It was found in a later analysis that first-cohort TCR clusters tended to co-occur in the 90 to 150 validation repertoires. Per published reports, the classifier diagnosed cytomegalovirus status with high specificity and sensitivity.

The data were produced by immunoSEQ multiplex PCR, yet TCRdb's version contains in-frame clones alone and is incomplete. The sample has about 50,000 clones; roughly 93% are singletons. The TCR originated in a young woman in good health and CMV-seropositive. Specimen: PBMCs. The rearrangement joins TRBV12-5 to TRBJ1-1, with a possible D match to TRBD1 (5 bases). CDR3 bases: TGTGCTAGTGCCGAAAGCGGGGACTTATTCCACACTGAAGCTTTCTTT. Translation gives CASAESGDLFHTEAFF. The complete variable domain, with remaining parts taken from reference TRBV12-5 and TRBJ1-1, reads DARVTQTPRHKVTEMGQEVTMRCQPILGHNTVFWYRQTMMQGLELLAYFRNRAPLDDSGMPKDRFSAEMPDATLATLKIQPSEPRDSAVYFCASAESGDLFHTEAFFGQGTRLTVV.